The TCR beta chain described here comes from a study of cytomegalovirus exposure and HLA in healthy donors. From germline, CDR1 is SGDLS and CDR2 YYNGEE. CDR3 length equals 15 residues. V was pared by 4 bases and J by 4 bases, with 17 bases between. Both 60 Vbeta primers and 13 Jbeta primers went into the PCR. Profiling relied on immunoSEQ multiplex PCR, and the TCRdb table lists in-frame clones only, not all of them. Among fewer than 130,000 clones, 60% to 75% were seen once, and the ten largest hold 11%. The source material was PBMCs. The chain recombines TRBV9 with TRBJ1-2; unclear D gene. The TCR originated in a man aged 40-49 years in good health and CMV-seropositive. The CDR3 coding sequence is TGTGCCAGCAGCACTAGCATGACTTATAGCTATGGCTACACCTTC. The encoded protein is CASSTSMTYSYGYTF.